These 32 T cell receptor beta chains share one sample of origin, sequenced in a study of quantifying T cell responses using KT2 cells. Overall study context: cDNA was made from DNase-treated RNA using alpha and beta constant primers.

Each cDNA got a UMI-containing oligo ligated at its 3' end. First-round PCR used around 4 cycles and beta primers RC1.1 and RC1.2 covering TRBC1 and TRBC2. One entry per CDR3 protein, called by TCRdb with MiXCR from the UMI-ligation and nested PCR reads. The sample carries fewer than 50,000 distinct CDR3 sequences, 11% recorded once. Material: PBMCs spiked with cells of the T cell clone KT2. These receptors were collected from a human donor.

This sequence joins TRBV14 and TRBJ2-5, with TRBD2 identical over 8 bases. This CDR3 contains 18 residues. The J segment lost 5 bases and the V segment lost 1 base, leaving 15 bases of the junction unmatched. The V gene's germline CDR1 is SGHDN and CDR2 FVKESK. CDR3 nucleotides: TGTGCCAGCAGCCAAGGGTTGCTAGCGGGTACCTACGGTGAGACCCAGTACTTC. Protein sequence: CASSQGLLAGTYGETQYF.

V is TRBV6-5 and J is TRBJ1-3; perhaps TRBD1 as D (5 bases). The CDR3 consists of 17 residues. V was clipped by 1 base and J by 0 bases, with 13 bases between them. Germline assignment: CDR1 MNHEY and CDR2 SVGAGI. CDR3 loop: CASSYFMAGHSGNTIYF. For the CDR3, the DNA is TGTGCCAGCAGTTACTTTATGGCAGGGCACTCTGGAAACACCATATATTTT.

This clonotype was seen only a few times. The chain joins TRBV7-9 to TRBJ1-1; possible D gene TRBD1, 5 bases. V dropped 1 base and J dropped 6 bases, with 9 bases sitting between them. The germline gives CDR1 SEHNR, CDR2 FQNEAQ (reference sequence). The CDR3 has 13 amino acids. CDR3 loop: CASSLGGFAEAFF. CDR3 DNA sequence: TGTGCCAGCAGCTTAGGGGGGTTTGCTGAAGCTTTCTTT.

The gene calls are TRBV6-5 and TRBJ2-1, with TRBD2 matching 9 bases. The V and J ends lost 6 bases and 8 bases, in that order; junction bases with no gene match: 8. From germline, CDR1 is MNHEY and CDR2 SVGAGI. The CDR3 length is 14 residues. The CDR3 protein is CASRPLAGFDEQFF. The CDR3 DNA is TGTGCCAGCAGACCTCTAGCGGGATTCGATGAGCAGTTCTTC.

This clonotype was seen more than once but under ten times. This rearrangement joins TRBV7-8 to TRBJ2-3; D is perhaps TRBD2 (6 bases). Germline CDR1 and CDR2: SGHVS and FQNEAQ. V lost 7 bases to trimming and J lost 3 bases, with 8 bases between them. The CDR3 totals 12 residues. The CDR3 DNA follows: TGTGCCAGCAAGCTAGCGACAGATACGCAGTATTTT. Its protein is CASKLATDTQYF.

The chain combines TRBV19 with TRBJ2-6; unclear D gene. The V gene's germline CDR1 is LNHDA and CDR2 SQIVND (reference sequence). This CDR3 is 18 amino acids long. Trimming removed 0 bases at V and 0 bases at J, with 12 bases between. CDR3 amino acids: CASSIDLQISSGANVLTF. For the CDR3, the DNA is TGTGCCAGTAGTATAGATCTTCAGATTTCCTCTGGGGCCAACGTCCTGACTTTC.

This clonotype was found a few times. V is TRBV4-2 and J is TRBJ1-2; maybe TRBD1 (5 bases). This CDR3 is built from 16 residues. From germline, CDR1 is LGHNA and CDR2 YNFKEQ. The ends were cut back, 0 bases at V and 7 bases at J, with 18 bases in the middle. CDR3 in DNA: TGTGCCAGCAGCCAAGAGGAGGAGGGGAGATTGTTTGGCTACACCTTC. It specifies CASSQEEEGRLFGYTF.

This clonotype was detected a few times. V and J are TRBV2 and TRBJ2-1; 12 nucleotides agree with TRBD2. V lost 6 bases to trimming and J lost 7 bases; unmatched junction nucleotides: 7. Germline V gives CDR1 SNHLY, CDR2 FYNNEI. There are 15 residues in the CDR3. CDR3 loop: CASRASGRAGNEQFF. CDR3 in DNA: TGTGCCAGCAGGGCTAGCGGGAGGGCCGGGAATGAGCAGTTCTTC.

The chain uses TRBV10-2 and TRBJ2-3; 7 bases are a match to TRBD2. CDR1 WSHSY and CDR2 SAAADI come from the germline V gene. The CDR3 runs to 15 residues. Unmatched junction bases numbered 6, after V lost 2 bases and J lost 4 bases. The CDR3 sequence is CASSEVGGGADTQYF. CDR3 bases: TGCGCCAGCAGTGAGGTTGGGGGGGGGGCAGATACGCAGTATTTT.

This clonotype was counted many times. The V and J genes are TRBV6-2 or TRBV6-3 and TRBJ1-1; perhaps TRBD1 as D (5 bases). This CDR3 region has 14 residues. The germline V and J ends were trimmed by 3 bases and 0 bases, with 8 bases remaining between them. Per germline, CDR1 MNHEY and CDR2 SVGEGT. In DNA, the CDR3 is TGTGCCAGCAGTTATAACAGGATGAACACTGAAGCTTTCTTT. Translation gives CASSYNRMNTEAFF.

The chain carries TRBV29-1 and TRBJ2-1; 12 bases map to TRBD2. V lost 0 bases to trimming and J lost 4 bases; unmatched junction nucleotides: 13. CDR1 and CDR2 (germline): SQVTM, ANQGSEA. The CDR3 totals 19 residues. CDR3 in amino acids: CSVEDPFSSGRALYNEQFF. The CDR3, as DNA: TGCAGCGTTGAAGATCCCTTCTCTAGCGGGAGGGCACTATACAATGAGCAGTTCTTC.

This clonotype was observed once. The J gene is TRBJ2-1, the V gene TRBV21-1; the table calls TRBD2, which could not be checked here. TRBV21-1 is a known pseudogene. The CDR3 has 19 residues. Here the CDR3 DNA reads TGTGCCAGCAGGAACGAACGACTAGCGGGGGGTTCAATTAACAATGAGCAGTTCTTC. This encodes CASRNERLAGGSINNEQFF.

This clonotype has just a few counts. V usage is TRBV27 and J usage is TRBJ2-7, with 8 bases that match TRBD2. The CDR3 covers 19 residues. The J segment lost 6 bases and the V segment lost 4 bases, leaving 23 bases of the junction unmatched. In germline, CDR1 is MNHEY, CDR2 SMNVEV (reference sequence). The CDR3, as DNA: TGTGCCAGCAGTTCGGGGGGGCGTTTTGTTCGGCTAGTCGGTAGCGAGCAGTACTTC. This gives the protein CASSSGGRFVRLVGSEQYF.

This clonotype was recorded a few times. The CDR3: CASSLGPPTAQRTQYF. The CDR3 bases are TGTGCCAGCAGTTTAGGTCCCCCGACGGCCCAGCGTACGCAGTATTTT. V usage is TRBV12-3 or TRBV12-4 and J usage is TRBJ2-3; D is unclear. V lost 1 base, J lost 8 bases, and 19 bases lay in between. The CDR3 runs 16 residues.

This clonotype appeared many times. This chain uses TRBV2 with TRBJ1-5, with unresolved D. The CDR3 loop spans 15 amino acids. V lost 0 bases to trimming and J lost 4 bases, with 10 bases between them. In germline, CDR1 is SNHLY, CDR2 FYNNEI. As DNA, the CDR3 is TGTGCCAGCAGTGAAGCGCGGGAAGCTAATCAGCCCCAGCATTTT. It is translated as CASSEAREANQPQHF.

The rearrangement joins TRBV7-9 to TRBJ1-1, with a weak D call TRBD1 (6 bases). The CDR3 sequence is 15 residues long. The germline V gene encodes CDR1 SEHNR and CDR2 FQNEAQ (reference sequence). Deletions cut 3 bases from V and 4 bases from J, with 15 bases between. The DNA of the CDR3 is TGTGCCAGCAGCTTTTCCGGGGGGGCGGGCACTGAAGCTTTCTTT. Translated, it gives CASSFSGGAGTEAFF. Full variable domain (missing parts from reference TRBV7-9 and TRBJ1-1): DTGVSQNPRHKITKRGQNVTFRCDPISEHNRLYWYRQTLGQGPEFLTYFQNEAQLEKSRLLSDRFSAERPKGSFSTLEIQRTEQGDSAMYLCASSFSGGAGTEAFFGQGTRLTVV.

This clonotype was detected only a few times. This chain connects TRBV7-6 to TRBJ2-3; D possibly corresponds to TRBD2 (6 bases). This CDR3 comprises 15 residues. The germline V gene encodes CDR1 SGHVS and CDR2 FNYEAQ. V gave up 5 bases and J gave up 2 bases, with 14 bases separating them. The CDR3 nucleotides are TGTGCCAGCAGCAAACGACTAGAAGCCACAGATACGCAGTATTTT. Translated: CASSKRLEATDTQYF.

The chain links TRBV3-1 to TRBJ2-1; D not resolved. In germline, CDR1 is LGHDT, CDR2 YNNKEL (reference sequence). V was cut by 0 bases and J by 8 bases, with 14 bases left in between. The CDR3 is 15 residues long. This chain's CDR3 is CASSQEIRLVDEQFF. As DNA, the CDR3 is TGTGCCAGCAGCCAAGAGATTAGGCTAGTCGATGAGCAGTTCTTC.

This clonotype was seen many times. The chain recombines TRBV14 with TRBJ1-2; D is uncertain. The V end lost 4 bases, the J end lost 3 bases, and 15 bases lay between the germline ends. Germline V gene sequence: CDR1 SGHDN, CDR2 FVKESK. The CDR3 extends over 15 amino acids. The CDR3 nucleotides read TGTGCCAGCAGCCTATGGATGGGGTACGACTATGGCTACACCTTC. Protein sequence: CASSLWMGYDYGYTF.

This clonotype was recorded at least ten times. CDR3 sequence (DNA): TGTGCCAGCAGCTTAGTTGAGACCCAGTACTTC. Residues: CASSLVETQYF. The chain combines TRBV7-9 with TRBJ2-5; D is ambiguous. Trimming cost V 1 base and J 5 bases, with 2 bases left between them. The CDR3 is 11 amino acids. Germline V gives CDR1 SEHNR, CDR2 FQNEAQ (reference sequence).

This clonotype was seen many times. The V call is TRBV7-8, the J call TRBJ2-1, with D possibly TRBD2 on 5 matching bases. This CDR3 spans 14 amino acids. Germline-derived CDR1 and CDR2 are SGHVS and FQNEAQ. V was pared by 5 bases and J by 5 bases, with 13 bases between. CDR3 DNA sequence: TGTGCCAGCAGCCATAGGAGGACGGACAATGAGCAGTTCTTC. It specifies CASSHRRTDNEQFF.

This clonotype was detected ten times or more. The rearrangement links TRBV7-9 to TRBJ2-1; 7 bases agree with TRBD1. V was clipped by 5 bases and J by 2 bases; unmatched bases: 9. The CDR3 extends over 16 amino acids. Germline V gene data show CDR1 as SEHNR and CDR2 as FQNEAQ (reference sequence). CDR3 DNA: TGTGCCAGCAGCGCGAGACGGGACAGAGCCTACAATGAGCAGTTCTTC. This translates into CASSARRDRAYNEQFF.

In its sample, this clonotype was seen many times. The chain joins TRBV6-6 to TRBJ2-2; 8 positions agree with TRBD1. The junction had 17 bases not matched to a gene; V was cut back by 6 bases and J by 2 bases. Per germline, CDR1 MNHNY and CDR2 SVGAGI (reference sequence). The CDR3 contains 19 residues. CDR3 residues: CASSPASGQVRTNTGELFF. The CDR3 DNA is TGTGCCAGCAGCCCGGCCTCGGGACAGGTTCGGACCAACACCGGGGAGCTGTTTTTT.

This chain joins TRBV24-1 and TRBJ2-5, with D perhaps assigned TRBD1 or TRBD2 (5 bases each). Germline CDR1 KGHDR, CDR2 SFDVKD. The CDR3 is made up of 17 amino acids. V was trimmed by 5 bases and J by 1 base, leaving 19 bases between them. The CDR3 region has the DNA TGTGCCACCAGTGGGGGCAGCGGAGGCCTTTCCCAAGAGACCCAGTACTTC. Its protein is CATSGGSGGLSQETQYF.

This chain uses TRBV11-2 with TRBJ2-2; the match to TRBD1 covers 8 bases. Germline V gene lookup returns CDR1 SGHAT and CDR2 FQNNGV. The CDR3 spans 15 residues. V was clipped by 3 bases and J by 6 bases; unmatched bases: 6. This CDR3 is CASSLDRAWAGELFF. In DNA form, the CDR3 reads TGTGCCAGCAGCTTGGACAGGGCGTGGGCCGGGGAGCTGTTTTTT.

This clonotype was counted between two and nine times. V gene TRBV7-6 combines with J gene TRBJ2-1; TRBD2 might be the D (6 bases). V was clipped by 2 bases and J by 3 bases, with 8 bases between them. The CDR3 spans 14 residues. Germline V gene lookup returns CDR1 SGHVS and CDR2 FNYEAQ. The CDR3 nucleotides are TGTGCCAGCAGCTTAATGGGGGGCTACAATGAGCAGTTCTTC. As protein: CASSLMGGYNEQFF.

This clonotype has only a few counts. At one end, the junction sequence differs from germline, possibly due to a read error. The rearrangement uses TRBV23-1 and TRBJ2-7; D ambiguous. TRBV23-1 is reported as an ORF; its role is uncertain. CDR3 length: 16 residues. CDR3 sequence reads: CASTPEAATTVYDQYF. The DNA of the CDR3 is TGCGCCAGCACCCCCGAGGCAGCCACAACCGTCTACGATCAGTACTTC.

This clonotype occurred a few times. The rearrangement uses TRBV6-4 and TRBJ2-3; no clear D gene. There are 14 residues in the CDR3. CDR1 MRHNA and CDR2 SNTAGT come from the germline V gene. Trimming removed 0 bases at V and 1 base at J, with 5 bases between. The CDR3 spells CASSDSIGTDTQYF. The CDR3 DNA follows: TGTGCCAGCAGTGACTCTATAGGCACAGATACGCAGTATTTT.

In this sample, this clonotype turned up a few times. The chain joins TRBV2 to TRBJ1-5; a weak D match, TRBD1 (5 bases). CDR3 size: 14 residues. From germline, CDR1 is SNHLY and CDR2 FYNNEI. Between the trimmed V and J ends, which lost 7 bases and 9 bases, there was a span of 19 bases. The CDR3 reads CASTPSGDLGPQHF. In DNA form, the CDR3 reads TGTGCCAGCACCCCCTCCGGGGACCTGGGGCCCCAGCATTTT.

Ten or more counts support this clonotype. This chain links TRBV29-1 with TRBJ1-1; maybe TRBD1 (6 bases). Trimming took 7 bases from V and 1 from J, leaving 10 bases between them. Germline V gene lookup returns CDR1 SQVTM and CDR2 ANQGSEA. The CDR3 spans 12 residues. The CDR3: CSAVQGNTEAFF. CDR3 nucleotides: TGCAGCGCCGTACAGGGGAACACTGAAGCTTTCTTT. Full variable domain (remainder filled in from reference TRBV29-1 and TRBJ1-1): SAVISQKPSRDICQRGTSLTIQCQVDSQVTMMFWYRQQPGQSLTLIATANQGSEATYESGFVIDKFPISRPNLTFSTLTVSNMSPEDSSIYLCSAVQGNTEAFFGQGTRLTVV.

This clonotype was seen many times. This chain links TRBV20-1 with TRBJ1-1; D unclear. The V and J ends lost 4 bases and 4 bases respectively, with 7 bases between them. Germline loops: CDR1 DFQATT, CDR2 SNEGSKA (reference sequence). This CDR3 has 11 amino acids. The chain's CDR3 is CSATDVTEAFF. The CDR3 nucleotides read TGCAGTGCTACGGATGTCACTGAAGCTTTCTTT.

This clonotype was detected many times. The V gene is TRBV6-2 or TRBV6-3, the J gene TRBJ1-5; D possibly corresponds to TRBD1 (5 bases). The CDR3 is 15 residues long. Trimming took off 6 bases at V and 6 bases at J, with 18 bases between the two ends. Germline V CDR1 and CDR2: MNHEY, SVGEGT. In DNA form, the CDR3 reads TGTGCCAGCAGCCGCGGGGCAGGCATCAGTCAGCCCCAGCATTTT. The encoded protein is CASSRGAGISQPQHF.